This entry is about one T cell receptor (beta chain). This receptor's antigen is unknown. The record has no base qualities; no much larger clone is one base away. This entry is derived from a study of blood T cell repertoires in COVID-19 (dated by TCRdb to between 2020 and 2021). Some background on the complete study: Samples covering the acute and convalescent phases of COVID-19 were provided by collaborators in the United States, Italy and Spain. The material from the prospective study consisted of cDNA or gDNA derived from T cells, B-cell-depleted T cells, or PBMCs. Subjects who had been exposed to COVID-19, were actively infected with it, or had recovered from it provided the deeply sampled blood TCRbeta repertoires that made up the dataset. A freely available public database, intended as a resource for researchers studying the immune response to SARS-CoV-2, is where the repertoires were released. Samples came from the ongoing ImmuneRACE study (first 160 participants) plus 1,254 subjects from 6 global collaborators. A de-identified subject ID, COVID-19 status, age in years and sex were almost always included in the sample metadata. Where available, HLA class I and class II types were obtained from metadata supplied by the sample provider rather than from assay-based typing.

TCRbeta CDR3 regions were amplified from genomic DNA using the immunoSEQ Assay, a bias-controlled multiplex PCR. As for the original processing: Within the assay, amplification of reference gene primers was used to estimate how many nucleated cells each sample contained. Sequence reads were collapsed and filtered to measure the absolute abundance of every unique TCRbeta CDR3 rearrangement. Productive Simpson clonality was computed per sample as the square root of Simpson's diversity index over productive rearrangements. TCRdb provides this immuneACCESS table in a form limited to in-frame rearrangements. Some clones are lacking; in checked studies, under half of them reflect an unresolved V gene, and why the rest are absent is not known. The V and J calls and clone size are taken from that table; D and trimming were inferred from the DNA. In all, the sample holds tens of thousands of clones, and around 87% of those were seen once. About 14% of the sample is in the top ten clones.

Whole blood was collected in K2EDTA tubes by collaborating institutions according to the institutions' own protocols. For TCRbeta analysis, collaborators shipped samples as frozen whole blood, isolated PBMCs, or DNA extracted from either of those sample types. Results and caveats for the whole study, not just this receptor: Clinical and demographic metadata were provided uncurated, with the amount varying by source and participant.

The CDR3 runs 13 amino acids, cysteine and phenylalanine included. The entry retains the CDR3 DNA only, 39 bases that are in frame from base 1. Sequences SGHAT (CDR1) and FQNNGV (CDR2) are obtained from the germline V gene. Relative to germline, V is 5 bases shorter and J is 3 bases shorter, with 8 bases between their ends. The TCR sequence derives from a human donor in a cohort sampled during active COVID-19. The chain couples TRBV11-2 to TRBJ1-5, with no confident D gene call. Sequencing was done on a sample of peripheral blood. The CDR3 reads as follows: CASSGQLNQPQHF. Read as DNA, the sequence is TGTGCCAGCAGCGGGCAGCTCAATCAGCCCCAGCATTTT.